These 17 T cell receptor beta chains share one sample of origin, sequenced in a study of T cell clonality in common variable immunodeficiency. The repertoire was sequenced with immunoSEQ multiplex PCR; TCRdb's copy has only in-frame clones and lacks some. The table lists roughly 60,000 clones, with no singletons. Material: peripheral blood mononuclear cells. The source is a person aged 18 to 69 in good health.

This clone was seen many times. The CDR3 goes on 3 residues after the read ends, and that part is filled in from the germline J gene. V and J are TRBV5-1 and TRBJ2-7; 7 bases are a match to TRBD2. The CDR3 consists of 14 residues. J lost 6 bases, V lost 4 bases, and 10 bases had no gene match. The germline CDR1 and CDR2 sequences are SGHRS and YFSETQ. The DNA read from the CDR3 is TGCGCCAGCAGCCTGGGGGAGGGGCTGGTCGAG. It yields the protein CASSLGEGLVE. The full-length CDR3 reads as CASSLGEGLVEQYF.

This clone was seen at least ten times. The CDR3 end is not reached by the read, which stops 3 residues before it; the germline J gene fills it in. The genes are TRBV10-3 and TRBJ2-7; 9 bases map to TRBD2. There are 12 residues in the CDR3. The germline gives CDR1 ENHRY, CDR2 SYGVKD. Unmatched junction bases numbered 4, after V lost 8 bases and J lost 5 bases. CDR3 sequence reads: CAIRGLADEQYF. The covered CDR3 bases are TGTGCCATCCGGGGACTAGCAGACGAG.

Regarding this clone: The read finishes 3 residues shy of the CDR3 end, and the germline J gene is used to complete it. The rearrangement joins TRBV27 to TRBJ2-7; D not resolved. Germline CDR1 reads MNHEY; CDR2 reads SMNVEV (reference sequence). The CDR3 spans 13 residues. Trimming took 2 bases from V and 3 from J, leaving 8 bases between them. CDR3 bases read: TGTGCCAGCAGTTTAGGCTCCTTCTACGAG. Amino acid sequence: CASSLGSFYE. The CDR3 in its entirety is CASSLGSFYEQYF.

This clone was observed at least ten times. With the read ending 3 residues before the CDR3 end, the germline J gene is used to fill in that end. The V gene is TRBV7-6, the J gene TRBJ2-3; 7 bases map to TRBD2. V was clipped by 5 bases and J by 4 bases; unmatched bases: 6. The germline V gene has CDR1 SGHVS and CDR2 FNYEAQ. The CDR3 extends over 14 amino acids. CDR3 protein: CASSPSGNADTQYF. The sequenced part of the CDR3 DNA is TGTGCCAGCAGCCCAAGCGGGAACGCAGATACG.

This clone has ten or more counts. The sequenced CDR3 bases are TGTGCCAGCGGGGACAGGGGGTTCGGC. This gives the protein CASGDRGFG. In full, the CDR3 is CASGDRGFGYTF. V gene TRBV12-3 or TRBV12-4 combines with J gene TRBJ1-2; TRBD1 aligns across 11 bases. The read ends 3 residues early relative to the CDR3; the germline J gene fills the gap. The CDR3 consists of 12 residues.

This clone showed up many times. The observed sequence ends 3 residues before the CDR3 terminus, with the missing tail filled in from the germline J gene. The chain combines TRBV3-1 (or the pseudogene TRBV3-2) with TRBJ2-7; 9 bases map to TRBD2. Losses at the gene ends were 0 bases for V and 3 bases for J; bases not matched to a gene: 6. Germline-derived CDR1 and CDR2 are LGHDT and YNNKEL (reference sequence). This CDR3 spans 16 amino acids. The CDR3 loop is CASSQDSGSSYYEQYF. CDR3 DNA, as far as it was read: TGTGCCAGCAGCCAAGATAGCGGGAGTTCTTACTACGAG.

The table lists this clone with many counts. Coverage ceases 3 residues before the CDR3 finishes, and the germline J gene fills in the end. The genes are TRBV28 and TRBJ1-2, with D maybe TRBD1 (6 bases). The CDR3 extends over 13 amino acids. Germline V gene lookup returns CDR1 MDHEN and CDR2 SYDVKM. The CDR3 bases that were read are TGTGCCAGCGGCCCAGCAGGGGCGGGAGGC. The encoded protein is CASGPAGAGG. The CDR3 in its entirety is CASGPAGAGGYTF.

This clone was detected ten times or more. The missing CDR3 end, 3 residues past where the read stops, is filled in from the germline J gene. The J gene is TRBJ2-5, the V gene TRBV30, with a tentative D call TRBD2 (6 bases). Germline-derived CDR1 and CDR2 are GTSNPN and SVGIG (reference sequence). Trimming removed 2 bases at V and 5 bases at J, with 6 bases between. This CDR3 is built from 11 residues. CDR3 residues: CAWSLAETQYF. The sequenced part of the CDR3 DNA is TGTGCCTGGAGTCTAGCGGAGACC.

This clone was observed at least ten times. The read ends 3 residues before the CDR3 terminus; that terminus is restored from the germline J gene. The V gene is TRBV7-3, the J gene TRBJ2-5; D is possibly TRBD1 (6 bases). Germline V lookup: CDR1 SGHTA, CDR2 FQGTGA. V dropped 6 bases and J dropped 3 bases, with 20 bases sitting between them. The CDR3 consists of 16 residues. The CDR3: CASSLYPRTEKETQYF. The CDR3 bases that were read are TGTGCCAGCAGTCTTTATCCCCGGACAGAAAAAGAGACC. Together with reference TRBV7-3 and TRBJ2-5, the CDR3 gives the full variable domain: GAGVSQTPSNKVTEKGKYVELRCDPISGHTALYWYRQSLGQGPEFLIYFQGTGAADDSGLPNDRFFAVRPEGSVSTLKIQRTERGDSAVYLCASSLYPRTEKETQYFGPGTRLLVL.

This clone was recorded many times. Coverage ceases 3 residues before the CDR3 finishes, and the germline J gene fills in the end. This sequence joins TRBV12-3 or TRBV12-4 and TRBJ1-6; 9 bases map to TRBD1. With V trimmed by 6 bases and J by 7 bases, 7 bases remained unmatched. The CDR3 is 15 amino acids. CDR3 DNA, as far as it was read: TGTGCCAGCAGCTACCGACAGGGGGACAATTCACCC. It encodes CASSYRQGDNSP. Given in full, the CDR3 is CASSYRQGDNSPLHF.

This clone was recorded at least ten times. Read data end 3 residues before the CDR3 end; the end is taken from the germline J gene. V is TRBV11-2 and J is TRBJ2-1; TRBD1 might be the D (6 bases). The CDR3 loop spans 15 amino acids. The ends were cut back, 1 base at V and 6 bases at J, with 13 bases in the middle. Germline loops: CDR1 SGHAT, CDR2 FQNNGV. CDR3 DNA (partial): TGTGCCAGCAGCTTAGGTCAGGGGTCCATCAATGAG. Protein product: CASSLGQGSINE. In full, the CDR3 reads CASSLGQGSINEQFF.

This clone was seen ten or more times. The CDR3 end falls 3 residues outside the read, so it is completed with the germline J gene. V usage is TRBV19 and J usage is TRBJ2-1, with 9 bases fitting TRBD2. The CDR3 contains 16 residues. The V gene end was trimmed by 4 bases and the J gene end by 4 bases; junction bases not matched to a gene: 8. Germline CDR1 is LNHDA and CDR2 is SQIVND (reference sequence). CDR3 DNA (partial): TGTGCCAGTAGTAGGTGGGATACTAGCGGGTACAATGAG. It yields the protein CASSRWDTSGYNE. The complete CDR3 sequence is CASSRWDTSGYNEQFF.

This clone was observed a handful of times. It may be a read error: a sequence one base away is much more abundant. The CDR3 extends 3 residues past the end of the read, so its final part is completed from the germline J gene. This sequence joins TRBV7-6 and TRBJ2-1; 14 bases match TRBD2. CDR3 length equals 15 residues. The ends lost 5 bases at V and 6 bases at J; junction bases unmatched: 3. The germline CDR1 and CDR2 sequences are SGHVS and FNYEAQ. The covered CDR3 bases are TGTGCCAGCAGCGTCGGGACTAGCGGGAGCAATGAG. This gives the protein CASSVGTSGSNE. The whole CDR3 protein reads CASSVGTSGSNEQFF.

In its sample, this clone was seen many times. The sequenced CDR3 bases are TGTGCCAGCAGCTTCACTAGCGGGAGTGCCGATACG. Translating gives CASSFTSGSADT. The whole CDR3 reads CASSFTSGSADTQYF. The chain is built from TRBV7-3 and TRBJ2-3; 11 nucleotides align to TRBD2. The CDR3 end lies 3 residues beyond the end of the read and is filled in from the germline J gene. Losses at the gene ends were 3 bases for V and 6 bases for J; bases not matched to a gene: 5. The CDR3 covers 15 residues. Germline V CDR1 and CDR2: SGHTA, FQGTGA.

This clone appeared a few times. The read terminates 3 residues before the CDR3 end, so the remaining end is supplied by the germline J gene. The gene calls are TRBV5-1 and TRBJ2-7, with 8 bases fitting TRBD1. After removal of 3 bases from V and 5 bases from J, the junction contained 7 bases not matched to a gene. The CDR3 contains 14 residues. Germline CDR1 SGHRS, CDR2 YFSETQ. The sequenced part of the CDR3 DNA is TGCGCCAGCAGCTCCCTGGCAGGGGGCGACGAG. It translates to CASSSLAGGDE. The entire CDR3 reads CASSSLAGGDEQYF.

This clone has at least ten counts. The read stops 3 residues short of the end of the CDR3; the missing end is completed from the germline J gene. V is TRBV18 and J is TRBJ2-6, with a possible D match to TRBD1 (5 bases). V gave up 4 bases and J gave up 0 bases, with 13 bases separating them. This CDR3 is built from 17 residues. Germline V CDR1 and CDR2: KGHSH, LQKENI. CDR3: CASSQSQVNSGANVLTF. The covered CDR3 bases are TGTGCCAGCTCACAATCACAGGTTAACTCTGGGGCCAACGTC.

This clone was counted only a few times. With the read ending 3 residues before the CDR3 end, the germline J gene is used to fill in that end. The chain joins TRBV6-9 to TRBJ2-5, with 13 nucleotides matching TRBD2. Trimming took 1 base from V and 4 from J; bases not matched to a gene: 15. The CDR3 loop spans 20 amino acids. Germline lookup yields CDR1 MNHGY and CDR2 SVAAGI. The CDR3 protein is CASSYFPPTSGRTRRETQYF. The sequenced CDR3 bases are TGTGCCAGCAGTTATTTTCCCCCGACTAGCGGGAGGACCAGACGAGAGACC.